Below, 27 T cell receptor beta chains from the same sample are listed, as sequenced in a study of vaccination effects on CD4 cells after COVID-19. Sequencing followed a ViraFEST assay step that expanded antigen-specific CD4+ T cells with viral peptide pools. Subsequent to a culture period of 10 days, CD4+ T cells were isolated. Recipients of the vaccine had no prior SARS-CoV-2 infection and negative nucleocapsid antibodies. The antigens for these receptors are not known. Profiled with immunoSEQ multiplex PCR; TCRdb holds only in-frame clones, not every one. The table lists about 20,000 clones, approximately 81% of them singletons. Source: CD4+ T cells from PBMCs cultured with HCoV-NL63 spike peptides, taken before COVID-19 vaccination. The receptors originated from a human donor who received a COVID-19 vaccine.

In DNA, the CDR3 is TGTGCGGGGGAGGGCAGGGGGCTTGGAAACACCATATATTTT. Translation: CAGEGRGLGNTIYF. The chain is built from TRBV30 and TRBJ1-3, with 8 bases identical to TRBD1. The CDR3 spans 14 residues. CDR1 GTSNPN and CDR2 SVGIG come from the germline V gene (reference sequence). The full variable domain, rest sourced from reference TRBV30 and TRBJ1-3, is SQTIHQWPATLVQPVGSPLSLECTVEGTSNPNLYWYRQAAGRGLQLLFYSVGIGQISSEVPQNLSASRPQDRQFILSSKKLLLSDSGFYLCAGEGRGLGNTIYFGEGSWLTVV.

This CDR3 reads CSASYFAGSTYEQYF. The DNA of the CDR3 is TGCAGTGCTAGTTACTTTGCGGGGAGTACCTACGAGCAGTACTTC. The genes are TRBV20-1 and TRBJ2-7, with D maybe TRBD2 (6 bases). Germline-derived CDR1 and CDR2 are DFQATT and SNEGSKA (reference sequence). Trimming took 3 bases from V and 2 from J, leaving 17 bases between them. This CDR3 spans 15 amino acids.

The chain joins TRBV6-5 to TRBJ1-3; tentative D call: TRBD1 (6 bases). Trimming left V 7 bases short and J 0 bases short, with 10 bases between. Germline-derived CDR1 and CDR2 are MNHEY and SVGAGI. This CDR3 spans 14 amino acids. CDR3: CASTRTASGNTIYF. The DNA of the CDR3 is TGTGCCAGCACGCGGACAGCCTCTGGAAACACCATATATTTT.

V usage is TRBV3-1 (or the pseudogene TRBV3-2) and J usage is TRBJ2-7, with TRBD1 matching 11 bases. CDR1 and CDR2 from the germline V gene are LGHDT and YNNKEL (reference sequence). The CDR3 spans 15 residues. With V trimmed by 0 bases and J by 4 bases, 2 bases remained unmatched. The CDR3 DNA sequence: TGTGCCAGCAGCCAAGACGGACAGGGGGCTTACGAGCAGTACTTC. The encoded protein is CASSQDGQGAYEQYF.

The rearrangement uses TRBV28 and TRBJ1-4, with D hard to call. This CDR3 spans 15 amino acids. V gave up 6 bases and J gave up 10 bases, with 21 bases separating them. The germline CDR1 and CDR2 sequences are MDHEN and SYDVKM. The CDR3 DNA reads TGTGCCAGCAGCTTGCGGGCACCTCGTTCCGGAAAACTGTTTTTT. This translates into CASSLRAPRSGKLFF.

The V call is TRBV5-8, the J call TRBJ2-4; TRBD2 agrees at 7 bases. Germline trimming cut 3 bases from V and 1 base from J; bases unmatched to any gene: 1. The CDR3 consists of 14 residues. Germline values: CDR1 SGHTS, CDR2 YDEGEE. In nucleotides, the CDR3 is TGTGCCAGCAGCTGGGGGGGGGCCAAAAACATTCAGTACTTC. This translates into CASSWGGAKNIQYF. Combining the CDR3 with reference TRBV5-8 and TRBJ2-4 gives the whole variable domain EAGVTQSPTHLIKTRGQQATLRCSPISGHTSVYWYQQALGLGLQFLLWYDEGEERNRGNFPPRFSGRQFPNYSSELNVNALELEDSALYLCASSWGGAKNIQYFGAGTRLSVL.

This chain links TRBV18 with TRBJ2-7, with D possibly matching TRBD1 (6 bases). CDR3 size: 15 residues. CDR1 is KGHSH, CDR2 LQKENI, per germline. The V gene lost 1 base and the J gene lost 0 bases, with 10 bases spanning the gap. As DNA, the CDR3 is TGTGCCAGCTCACCACAGGGGGTCTCCTCCTACGAGCAGTACTTC. Protein: CASSPQGVSSYEQYF.

The chain carries TRBV5-1 and TRBJ1-1; 8 bases agree with TRBD1. Germline values: CDR1 SGHRS, CDR2 YFSETQ. Unmatched junction bases numbered 2, after V lost 1 base and J lost 3 bases. The CDR3 has 14 residues. The CDR3 region has the DNA TGCGCCAGCAGCTTGACAGGGGGAGACACTGAAGCTTTCTTT. Translating it yields CASSLTGGDTEAFF.

V usage is TRBV2 and J usage is TRBJ1-1, with TRBD1 matching over 9 bases. The ends lost 4 bases at V and 3 bases at J; junction bases unmatched: 3. The length of the CDR3 is 14 residues. Germline V gene lookup returns CDR1 SNHLY and CDR2 FYNNEI. The CDR3 region is CASSGGQGYTEAFF. For the CDR3, the DNA is TGTGCCAGCAGTGGCGGACAGGGGTACACTGAAGCTTTCTTT.

V usage is TRBV28 and J usage is TRBJ1-2; D is perhaps TRBD1 (5 bases). V gave up 3 bases and J gave up 7 bases, with 9 bases separating them. Germline assignment: CDR1 MDHEN and CDR2 SYDVKM. This CDR3 comprises 12 residues. This CDR3 reads CASSLFQGGYTF. The CDR3 DNA sequence: TGTGCCAGCAGTTTGTTCCAGGGTGGCTACACCTTC.

This chain connects TRBV5-6 to TRBJ2-3; TRBD2 matches 7 bases. The junction had 6 bases not matched to a gene; V was cut back by 3 bases and J by 2 bases. The CDR3 spans 15 residues. The germline gives CDR1 SGHDT, CDR2 YYEEEE. The DNA for the CDR3 is TGTGCCAGCAGCTCCCAGCGGGACTACACAGATACGCAGTATTTT. Protein product: CASSSQRDYTDTQYF.

The CDR3 DNA follows: TGTGCCTGGACTAGCGGGGGGGCCTTCACAGATACGCAGTATTTT. This translates into CAWTSGGAFTDTQYF. The V and J genes are TRBV30 and TRBJ2-3; 12 bases are shared with TRBD2. Unmatched junction bases numbered 4, after V lost 4 bases and J lost 2 bases. The CDR3 runs 15 residues. Germline loops: CDR1 GTSNPN, CDR2 SVGIG (reference sequence).

This chain joins TRBV6-5 and TRBJ2-5, with 7 nucleotides matching TRBD1. The CDR3 consists of 14 residues. Trimming at V came to 6 bases and at J to 1 base, leaving 5 bases not matched to a gene. Germline V gives CDR1 MNHEY, CDR2 SVGAGI. The CDR3 bases are TGTGCCAGCAGCGCCAGGACAGGCCAAGAGACCCAGTACTTC. The encoded protein is CASSARTGQETQYF.

The chain uses TRBV5-4 and TRBJ2-5; 8 bases are shared with TRBD2. V was clipped by 0 bases and J by 5 bases; unmatched bases: 12. The germline CDR1 and CDR2 sequences are SGHNT and YYREEE (reference sequence). The CDR3 runs to 17 residues. CDR3 sequence reads: CASSLGGSGVPWETQYF. The CDR3 nucleotides are TGTGCCAGCAGCTTGGGAGGTAGCGGGGTGCCCTGGGAGACCCAGTACTTC.

The chain couples TRBV6-1 to TRBJ1-5; D is undetermined. From germline, CDR1 is MNHNS and CDR2 SASEGT. V was cut by 2 bases and J by 5 bases, with 13 bases left in between. This CDR3 spans 15 amino acids. CDR3 nucleotide sequence: TGTGCCAGCAGTGAACTTCCTAGGAGCCATCAGCCCCAGCATTTT. Translation gives CASSELPRSHQPQHF.

The chain links TRBV29-1 to TRBJ2-1; 12 nucleotides align to TRBD2. Germline CDR1 and CDR2: SQVTM and ANQGSEA. CDR3 length equals 15 residues. V dropped 3 bases and J dropped 4; count of bases not matched to a gene: 4. CDR3 protein: CSVEASGGAYNEQFF. The CDR3 nucleotides are TGCAGCGTTGAGGCTAGCGGGGGGGCTTACAATGAGCAGTTCTTC.

This clone has just a few counts. The chain links TRBV12-3 or TRBV12-4 to TRBJ1-1; no clear D gene. Trimming took 6 bases from V and 4 from J, leaving 9 bases between them. This CDR3 region has 12 residues. Here the CDR3 reads CASSLPGTEAFF. For the CDR3, the DNA is TGTGCCAGCAGCCTACCAGGCACTGAAGCTTTCTTT.

This clone came up a few times. Here the CDR3 reads CASSPTRAPNYEQYF. The CDR3 region has the DNA TGTGCCAGCTCACCAACCAGGGCTCCTAACTACGAGCAGTACTTC. The chain joins TRBV18 to TRBJ2-7; possible D gene TRBD1, 5 bases. With 2 bases removed from V and 3 bases from J, the gap between germline ends came to 14 bases. CDR1 KGHSH and CDR2 LQKENI come from the germline V gene. This CDR3 has 15 amino acids.

This chain uses TRBV11-2 with TRBJ2-7; 8 bases are a match to TRBD2. Germline loops: CDR1 SGHAT, CDR2 FQNNGV. This CDR3 is built from 15 residues. V lost 0 bases and J lost 11; bases outside the gene matches: 12. The CDR3 loop is CASSLDPGGAGMKYF. In DNA form, the CDR3 reads TGTGCCAGCAGCTTAGATCCGGGGGGGGCAGGAATGAAGTACTTC.

The chain recombines TRBV25-1 with TRBJ2-3; 9 bases map to TRBD2. This CDR3 is 15 amino acids long. Germline CDR1 and CDR2: MGHDK and SYGVNS. J was trimmed by 2 bases and V by 7 bases; bases with no gene match: 7. The DNA of the CDR3 is TGTGCCAGCACCCCTAGCGGGAACGCCACAGATACGCAGTATTTT. It yields the protein CASTPSGNATDTQYF.

The CDR3 loop is CASSTVEPPLELRNTGELFF. DNA for the CDR3: TGTGCCAGCAGCACCGTCGAGCCCCCACTAGAACTTCGTAACACCGGGGAGCTGTTTTTT. The V gene is TRBV3-1 (or the pseudogene TRBV3-2), the J gene TRBJ2-2, with a weak D call TRBD2 (5 bases). The CDR3 contains 20 residues. Germline V gene lookup returns CDR1 LGHDT and CDR2 YNNKEL (reference sequence). Between the trimmed V and J ends, which lost 5 bases and 2 bases, there was a span of 27 bases.

This clone was seen just once. The rearrangement joins TRBV30 to TRBJ2-1; TRBD2 is a possible D gene (6 bases). Per germline, CDR1 GTSNPN and CDR2 SVGIG (reference sequence). V lost 0 bases, J lost 0 bases, and 9 bases lay in between. This CDR3 has 15 residues. The CDR3 coding sequence is TGTGCCTGGAGTGTTGGGGGGATCTCCTACAATGAGCAGTTCTTC. Its translation is CAWSVGGISYNEQFF.

The V call is TRBV5-4, the J call TRBJ2-3; D may be TRBD1 or TRBD2 (5 bases each). V gave up 4 bases and J gave up 0 bases, with 15 bases separating them. CDR1 is SGHNT, CDR2 YYREEE, per germline (reference sequence). This CDR3 has 16 residues. CDR3 sequence reads: CASSRDGLPSTDTQYF. CDR3 in DNA: TGTGCCAGCAGCCGGGACGGACTCCCTAGCACAGATACGCAGTATTTT.

V usage is TRBV24-1 and J usage is TRBJ2-3; D is perhaps TRBD2 (5 bases). The CDR3 runs 13 residues. V gave up 3 bases and J gave up 7 bases, with 10 bases separating them. Germline lookup yields CDR1 KGHDR and CDR2 SFDVKD. The DNA of the CDR3 is TGTGCCACCAGTGATAGCCTAGCAAATACGCAGTATTTT. Its translation is CATSDSLANTQYF.

This clone was observed a handful of times. The same CDR3 is also encoded by other DNA sequences in this sample. The chain is built from TRBV3-1 (or the pseudogene TRBV3-2) and TRBJ2-5, with D unclear. In germline, CDR1 is LGHDT, CDR2 YNNKEL (reference sequence). CDR3 length equals 11 residues. V gave up 1 base and J gave up 4 bases, with 1 base separating them. The CDR3 DNA reads TGTGCCAGCAGCCAAGTAGAGACCCAGTACTTC. Translated: CASSQVETQYF.

The J gene is TRBJ1-1, the V gene TRBV7-6; possible D gene TRBD1, 5 bases. CDR1 and CDR2 (germline): SGHVS, FNYEAQ. The CDR3 is made up of 16 amino acids. Trimming shortened V by 7 bases and J by 1 base, and 19 bases separated the two germline ends. CDR3 residues: CASTGGTVGENTEAFF. The CDR3 DNA reads as TGTGCCAGCACCGGAGGGACCGTAGGGGAGAACACTGAAGCTTTCTTT.

The chain joins TRBV4-2 to TRBJ1-1; unclear D gene. V lost 1 base and J lost 10, with 7 bases in between. CDR1 is LGHNA and CDR2 is YNFKEQ in the germline V gene. This CDR3 region has 11 residues. CDR3 sequence: CASSQGGVAFF. The CDR3 nucleotides read TGTGCCAGCAGCCAAGGGGGTGTAGCTTTCTTT.